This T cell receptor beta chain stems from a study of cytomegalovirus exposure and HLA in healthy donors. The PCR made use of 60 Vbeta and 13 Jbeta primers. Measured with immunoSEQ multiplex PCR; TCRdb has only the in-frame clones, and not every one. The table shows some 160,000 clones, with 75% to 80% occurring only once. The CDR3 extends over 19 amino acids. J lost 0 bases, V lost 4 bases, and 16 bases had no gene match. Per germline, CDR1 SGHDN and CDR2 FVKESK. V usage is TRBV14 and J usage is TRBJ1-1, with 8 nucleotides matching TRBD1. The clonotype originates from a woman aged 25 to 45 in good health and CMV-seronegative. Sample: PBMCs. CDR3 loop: CASSPGTGKSAAMNTEAFF. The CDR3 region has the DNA TGTGCCAGCAGCCCCGGGACAGGAAAGTCCGCGGCCATGAACACTGAAGCTTTCTTT.